The 23 T cell receptor beta chains presented below share a single source sample, sequenced in a study of response to subunit inactivated influenza vaccine. From the RT-PCR reads, TCRdb called clonotypes with MiXCR, one entry per CDR3 protein. The sample records about 620,000 distinct CDR3 sequences, around 10% being singletons. This sample was shared with a second study, whose subject was T cells expressing NK-cell markers. That source reports: The cDNA for TCR beta came from 5'RACE template switching with UMIs.

The source material was PBMCs from blood, sampled on the day of vaccination. These receptors were collected from a man aged 50 to 59 who received an inactivated influenza vaccine.

This clonotype was counted at least ten times. V and J are TRBV29-1 and TRBJ2-5; 14 nucleotides agree with TRBD2. V dropped 4 bases and J dropped 4; count of bases not matched to a gene: 2. The CDR3 has 14 residues. Germline V gives CDR1 SQVTM, CDR2 ANQGSEA. CDR3: CSVGLAGGLETQYF. CDR3 in DNA: TGCAGCGTTGGACTAGCGGGGGGGTTAGAGACCCAGTACTTC.

In its sample, this clonotype was seen a few times. The J gene is TRBJ2-3, the V gene TRBV20-1; 10 bases match TRBD2. With V trimmed by 0 bases and J by 10 bases, 4 bases remained unmatched. The CDR3 is made up of 13 amino acids. From germline, CDR1 is DFQATT and CDR2 SNEGSKA (reference sequence). CDR3 region: CSARDTGLASQYF. CDR3 bases: TGCAGTGCTAGAGATACGGGACTAGCGTCGCAGTATTTT.

This clonotype was seen only a few times. This chain links TRBV20-1 with TRBJ2-3; 8 nucleotides align to TRBD1. The CDR3 extends over 16 amino acids. Germline CDR1 DFQATT, CDR2 SNEGSKA (reference sequence). J was trimmed by 0 bases and V by 3 bases; bases with no gene match: 8. CDR3 coding DNA: TGCAGTGCTAGGTCCACAGGGGGATCTAGCACAGATACGCAGTATTTT. This translates into CSARSTGGSSTDTQYF.

This clonotype was picked up a small number of times. The rearrangement links TRBV7-2 to TRBJ2-2, with D perhaps assigned TRBD1 or TRBD2 (5 bases each). Germline CDR1 and CDR2: SGHTA and FQGNSA. The germline V and J ends were trimmed by 4 bases and 4 bases, with 10 bases remaining between them. The CDR3 loop spans 14 amino acids. CDR3: CASSSGPITGELFF. The CDR3 DNA reads as TGTGCCAGCAGCTCGGGACCAATCACCGGGGAGCTGTTTTTT.

The chain uses TRBV5-1 and TRBJ1-2; TRBD1 aligns across 8 bases. V lost 4 bases, J lost 8 bases, and 13 bases stayed unmatched. CDR1 is SGHRS, CDR2 YFSETQ, per germline. The CDR3 has 15 amino acids. CDR3 in amino acids: CASSLDTQGARGYTF. The CDR3 nucleotides are TGCGCCAGCAGCCTAGATACGCAGGGGGCGCGGGGCTACACCTTC.

The genes are TRBV4-1 and TRBJ2-5, with D uncertain. Per the germline V gene, CDR1 is MGHRA and CDR2 is YSYEKL. The germline V and J ends were trimmed by 0 bases and 7 bases, with 12 bases remaining between them. The CDR3 runs to 14 residues. CDR3 residues: CASSQDLVRATQYF. CDR3 coding DNA: TGCGCCAGCAGCCAAGATCTCGTTCGTGCGACCCAGTACTTC.

In its sample, this clonotype was seen a few times. The chain links TRBV4-3 to TRBJ1-1; D unresolved. The CDR3 contains 14 residues. Germline assignment: CDR1 LGHNA and CDR2 YSLEER. The V end lost 0 bases, the J end lost 6 bases, and 11 bases lay between the germline ends. In DNA, the CDR3 is TGCGCCAGCAGCCAAGAACTGAATGGGGCTGAAGCTTTCTTT. Translating gives CASSQELNGAEAFF.

Concerning this clonotype: A read error may be the cause here, since a much bigger clone is one base away. The gene calls are TRBV6-2 or TRBV6-3 and TRBJ2-3; D might be TRBD1 (6 bases). This CDR3 is 15 amino acids long. CDR1 is MNHEY, CDR2 SVGEGT, per germline. The CDR3 is CASSAYRALFDTEYF. For the CDR3, the DNA is TGTGCCAGCAGTGCTTACAGGGCGCTGTTCGATACGGAGTATTTT.

V usage is TRBV12-3 or TRBV12-4 and J usage is TRBJ1-1; tentatively, D is TRBD1 (5 bases). The CDR3 spans 16 residues. The V end was cut by 5 bases, the J end by 10 bases, with 26 bases between. CDR3 in amino acids: CASSPLGGTGRGGAFF. The CDR3 DNA reads TGTGCCAGCAGTCCTCTTGGAGGAACCGGGAGGGGAGGAGCTTTCTTT.

V and J are TRBV12-3 or TRBV12-4 and TRBJ2-3; D perhaps matches TRBD2 (5 bases). Trimming took off 3 bases at V and 0 bases at J, with 10 bases between the two ends. CDR3 length: 15 residues. CDR3 coding DNA: TGTGCCAGCAGTTTTCACGGGGATAGCACAGATACGCAGTATTTT. Translated: CASSFHGDSTDTQYF.

This clonotype turned up a few times. The chain carries TRBV6-1 and TRBJ2-7; either TRBD1 or TRBD2 may fit D (5 bases each). The CDR3 loop spans 12 amino acids. Germline V lookup: CDR1 MNHNS, CDR2 SASEGT. CDR3 nucleotides: TGTGCTCTCCGGGACGGCGCCTACGAGCAGTACTTC. Translated, it gives CALRDGAYEQYF.

This rearrangement joins TRBV18 to TRBJ2-2; D not resolved. Germline CDR1 and CDR2: KGHSH and LQKENI. Trimming took off 3 bases at V and 6 bases at J, with 11 bases between the two ends. The CDR3 is 14 residues long. CDR3 loop: CASSPSFQSGELFF. CDR3 bases: TGTGCCAGCTCACCCTCTTTTCAATCCGGGGAGCTGTTTTTT.

This clonotype has at least ten counts. For the CDR3, the DNA is TGTGCCAGCAGCTTAGCGCTGGGTCCCTACGAGCAGTACTTC. It yields the protein CASSLALGPYEQYF. The chain links TRBV7-6 to TRBJ2-7; no clear D gene. V lost 0 bases to trimming and J lost 2 bases, with 8 bases between them. The CDR3 loop spans 14 amino acids. Germline-derived CDR1 and CDR2 are SGHVS and FNYEAQ.

The chain is built from TRBV12-3 or TRBV12-4 and TRBJ2-1; D is possibly TRBD2 (6 bases). CDR3 length: 14 residues. V lost 5 bases, J lost 6 bases, and 14 bases lay in between. The CDR3 DNA is TGTGCCAGCAGTCCGTTTCTCGGGGGCAATGAGCAGTTCTTC. Amino acids: CASSPFLGGNEQFF.

There are many counts of this clonotype. This chain joins TRBV12-3 or TRBV12-4 and TRBJ1-5; D is unresolved. Trimming took off 5 bases at V and 8 bases at J, with 10 bases between the two ends. The CDR3 runs to 12 residues. This CDR3 is CASSMLQEPQHF. The CDR3 nucleotides read TGTGCCAGCAGTATGTTACAAGAGCCCCAGCATTTT.

This clonotype was seen more than once but under ten times. The V call is TRBV15, the J call TRBJ2-2, with 8 bases aligning to TRBD1. The V segment lost 3 bases and the J segment 4 bases; nucleotides outside the gene matches: 4. Germline V gives CDR1 LNHNV, CDR2 YYDKDF (reference sequence). The CDR3 has 15 amino acids. Here the CDR3 reads CATSRGQASTGELFF. CDR3 coding DNA: TGTGCCACCAGCAGGGGACAGGCCAGCACCGGGGAGCTGTTTTTT.

The J gene is TRBJ2-5, the V gene TRBV12-3 or TRBV12-4; D possibly corresponds to TRBD2 (7 bases). V lost 6 bases to trimming and J lost 0 bases, with 20 bases between them. This CDR3 is 17 amino acids long. This chain's CDR3 is CASSPFAGAGNQETQYF. The DNA for the CDR3 is TGTGCCAGCAGCCCCTTCGCGGGGGCCGGTAACCAAGAGACCCAGTACTTC.

This chain joins TRBV12-3 or TRBV12-4 and TRBJ2-7; D is possibly TRBD2 (6 bases). This CDR3 spans 14 amino acids. The V end was cut by 4 bases, the J end by 3 bases, with 13 bases between. The CDR3 is CASSWGVGNYEQYF. The CDR3 coding sequence is TGTGCCAGCAGTTGGGGGGTCGGGAACTACGAGCAGTACTTC.

This chain joins TRBV5-1 and TRBJ1-6; a possible D gene is TRBD1 (5 bases). The V gene lost 3 bases and the J gene lost 8 bases, with 12 bases spanning the gap. The CDR3 is 14 amino acids. Germline values: CDR1 SGHRS, CDR2 YFSETQ. In DNA form, the CDR3 reads TGCGCCAGCAGCTCGGACAAGAGCTATTCACCCCTCCACTTT. It yields the protein CASSSDKSYSPLHF.

This rearrangement joins TRBV6-5 to TRBJ2-1; TRBD2 might be the D (7 bases). The CDR3 loop spans 16 amino acids. Germline lookup yields CDR1 MNHEY and CDR2 SVGAGI. Deletions cut 4 bases from V and 9 bases from J, with 22 bases between. The CDR3 reads CASSLGGDLGYREQFF. In nucleotides, the CDR3 is TGTGCCAGCAGTTTAGGGGGGGACTTAGGCTACCGTGAGCAGTTCTTC.

This clonotype was found a few times. For the CDR3, the DNA is TGTGCCAGCAGCCAAGTGAGAGGGCCCCCAGATACGCAGTATTTT. It yields the protein CASSQVRGPPDTQYF. This rearrangement joins TRBV14 to TRBJ2-3; weak D call: TRBD2 (5 bases). The V gene lost 1 base and the J gene lost 4 bases, with 12 bases spanning the gap. Germline lookup yields CDR1 SGHDN and CDR2 FVKESK. CDR3 length equals 15 residues.

The J gene is TRBJ2-7, the V gene TRBV19, with 15 bases that match TRBD2. The CDR3 is 18 residues long. Germline CDR1 LNHDA, CDR2 SQIVND (reference sequence). After removal of 6 bases from V and 3 bases from J, the junction contained 12 bases not matched to a gene. Here the CDR3 DNA reads TGTGCCAGTAGCCAAACAGGACTAGCGGGAGGGAACCTCTACGAGCAGTACTTC. Translation gives CASSQTGLAGGNLYEQYF.

This clonotype was recorded a few times. J is TRBJ1-4 and V is TRBV10-3; no clear D gene. The germline V gene encodes CDR1 ENHRY and CDR2 SYGVKD. The CDR3 is 11 amino acids. The V end was cut by 7 bases, the J end by 8 bases, with 8 bases between. The CDR3 region has the DNA TGTGCCATCACCGACGGGGAAAAACTGTTTTTT. This gives the protein CAITDGEKLFF.